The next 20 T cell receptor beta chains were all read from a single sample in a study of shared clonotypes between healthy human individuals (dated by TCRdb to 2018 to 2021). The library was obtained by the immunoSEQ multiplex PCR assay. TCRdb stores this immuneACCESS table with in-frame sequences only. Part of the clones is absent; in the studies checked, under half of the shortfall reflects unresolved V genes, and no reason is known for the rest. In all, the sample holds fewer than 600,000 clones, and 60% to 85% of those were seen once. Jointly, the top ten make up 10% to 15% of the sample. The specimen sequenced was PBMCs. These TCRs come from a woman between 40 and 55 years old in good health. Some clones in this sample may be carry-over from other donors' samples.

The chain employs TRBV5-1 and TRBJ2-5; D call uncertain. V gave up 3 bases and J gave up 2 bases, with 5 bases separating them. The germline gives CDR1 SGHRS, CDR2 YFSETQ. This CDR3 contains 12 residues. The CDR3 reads CASSSQQETQYF. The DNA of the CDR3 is TGCGCCAGCAGCTCGCAACAAGAGACCCAGTACTTC.

The CDR3 DNA reads as TGTGCCAGCTCACCATCTCCAGGGCCTAGCACTGAAGCTTTCTTT. This codes for CASSPSPGPSTEAFF. The rearrangement uses TRBV18 and TRBJ1-1; weak D call: TRBD1 (5 bases). V lost 2 bases and J lost 4, with 14 bases in between. The CDR3 is 15 amino acids. Germline V CDR1 and CDR2: KGHSH, LQKENI.

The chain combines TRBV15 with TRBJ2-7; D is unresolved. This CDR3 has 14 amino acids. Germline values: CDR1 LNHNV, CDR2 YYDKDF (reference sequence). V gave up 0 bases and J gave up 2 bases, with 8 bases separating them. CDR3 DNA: TGTGCCACCAGCAGAGAGGCGAGACCCTACGAGCAGTACTTC. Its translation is CATSREARPYEQYF.

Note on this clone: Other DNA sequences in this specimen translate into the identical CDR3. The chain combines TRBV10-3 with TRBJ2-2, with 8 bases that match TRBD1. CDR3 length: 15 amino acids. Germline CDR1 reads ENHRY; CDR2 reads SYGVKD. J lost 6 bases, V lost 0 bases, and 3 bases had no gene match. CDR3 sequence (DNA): TGTGCCATCAGTGAGTCTTCAGGGGGCTCCGGGGAGCTGTTTTTT. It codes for CAISESSGGSGELFF.

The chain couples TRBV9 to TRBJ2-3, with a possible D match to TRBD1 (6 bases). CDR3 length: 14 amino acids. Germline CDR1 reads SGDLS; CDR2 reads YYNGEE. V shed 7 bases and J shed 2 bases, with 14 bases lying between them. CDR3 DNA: TGTGCCAGCGGACCGGGACACCACACAGATACGCAGTATTTT. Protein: CASGPGHHTDTQYF.

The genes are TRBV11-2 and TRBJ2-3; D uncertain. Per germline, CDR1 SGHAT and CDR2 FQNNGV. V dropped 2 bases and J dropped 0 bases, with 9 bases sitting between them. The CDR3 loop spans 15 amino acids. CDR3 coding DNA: TGTGCCAGCAGCTTAATGCGTACCAGCACAGATACGCAGTATTTT. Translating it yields CASSLMRTSTDTQYF.

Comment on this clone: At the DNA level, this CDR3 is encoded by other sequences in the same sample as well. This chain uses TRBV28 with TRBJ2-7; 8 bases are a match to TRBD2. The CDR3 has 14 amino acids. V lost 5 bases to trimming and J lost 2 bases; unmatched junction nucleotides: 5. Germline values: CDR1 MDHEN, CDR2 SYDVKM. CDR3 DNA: TGTGCCAGCAGTCCGCCCGGGAGGGCCTACGAGCAGTACTTC. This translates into CASSPPGRAYEQYF. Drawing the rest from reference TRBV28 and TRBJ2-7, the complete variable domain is DVKVTQSSRYLVKRTGEKVFLECVQDMDHENMFWYRQDPGLGLRLIYFSYDVKMKEKGDIPEGYSVSREKKERFSLILESASTNQTSMYLCASSPPGRAYEQYFGPGTRLTVT.

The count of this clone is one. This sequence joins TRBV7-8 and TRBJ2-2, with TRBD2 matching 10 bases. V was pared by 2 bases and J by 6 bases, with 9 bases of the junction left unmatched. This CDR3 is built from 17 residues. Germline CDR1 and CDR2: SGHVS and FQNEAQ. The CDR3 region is CASSLYGGLAGAGELFF. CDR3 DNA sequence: TGTGCCAGCAGCTTATATGGGGGGCTAGCGGGAGCCGGGGAGCTGTTTTTT. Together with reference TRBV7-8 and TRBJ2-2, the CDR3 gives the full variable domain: GAGVSQSPRYKVAKRGQDVALRCDPISGHVSLFWYQQALGQGPEFLTYFQNEAQLDKSGLPSDRFFAERPEGSVSTLKIQRTQQEDSAVYLCASSLYGGLAGAGELFFGEGSRLTVL.

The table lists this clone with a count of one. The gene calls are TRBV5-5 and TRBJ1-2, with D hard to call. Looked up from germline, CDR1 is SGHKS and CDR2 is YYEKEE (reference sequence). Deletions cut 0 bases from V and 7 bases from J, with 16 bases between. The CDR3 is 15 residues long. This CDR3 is CASSLVGRYSGGYTF. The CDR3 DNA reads TGTGCCAGCAGCTTGGTGGGCAGGTATTCGGGTGGCTACACCTTC.

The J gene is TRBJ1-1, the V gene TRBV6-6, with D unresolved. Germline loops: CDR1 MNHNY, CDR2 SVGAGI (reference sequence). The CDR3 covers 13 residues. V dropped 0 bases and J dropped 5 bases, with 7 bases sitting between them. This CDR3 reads CASSYSGFTEAFF. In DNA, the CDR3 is TGTGCCAGCAGTTACTCAGGTTTTACTGAAGCTTTCTTT.

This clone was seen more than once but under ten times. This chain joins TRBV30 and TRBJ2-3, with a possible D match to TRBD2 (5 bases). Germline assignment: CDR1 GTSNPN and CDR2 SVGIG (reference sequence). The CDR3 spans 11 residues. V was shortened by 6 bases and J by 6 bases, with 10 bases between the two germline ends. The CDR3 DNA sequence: TGTGCCTGTCCTAGAGGGGATACGCAGTATTTT. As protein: CACPRGDTQYF. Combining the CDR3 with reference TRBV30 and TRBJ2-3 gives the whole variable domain SQTIHQWPATLVQPVGSPLSLECTVEGTSNPNLYWYRQAAGRGLQLLFYSVGIGQISSEVPQNLSASRPQDRQFILSSKKLLLSDSGFYLCACPRGDTQYFGPGTRLTVL.

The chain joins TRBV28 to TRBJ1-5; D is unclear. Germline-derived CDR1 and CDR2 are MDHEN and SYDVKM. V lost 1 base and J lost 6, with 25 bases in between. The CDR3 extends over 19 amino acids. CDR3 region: CASSLFGFGQTTPVQPQHF. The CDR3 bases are TGTGCCAGCAGTTTATTTGGGTTCGGGCAAACCACCCCAGTTCAGCCCCAGCATTTT.

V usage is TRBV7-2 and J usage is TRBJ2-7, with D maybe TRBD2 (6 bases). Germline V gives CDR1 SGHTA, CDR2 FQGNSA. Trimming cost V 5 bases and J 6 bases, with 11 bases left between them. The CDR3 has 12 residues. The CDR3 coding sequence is TGTGCCAGCAGCCCAACTAGCTCCGAGCAGTACTTC. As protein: CASSPTSSEQYF.

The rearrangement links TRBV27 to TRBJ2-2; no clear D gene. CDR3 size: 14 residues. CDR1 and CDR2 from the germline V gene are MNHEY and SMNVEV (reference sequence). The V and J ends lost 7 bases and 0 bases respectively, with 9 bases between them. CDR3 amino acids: CASKRDANTGELFF. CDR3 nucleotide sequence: TGTGCCAGCAAAAGAGATGCGAACACCGGGGAGCTGTTTTTT.

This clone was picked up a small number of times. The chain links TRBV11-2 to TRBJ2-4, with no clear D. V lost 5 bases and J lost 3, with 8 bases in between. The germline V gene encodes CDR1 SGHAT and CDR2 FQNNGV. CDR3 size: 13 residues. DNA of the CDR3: TGTGCCAGCAGCCAACGGGTCAAAAACATTCAGTACTTC. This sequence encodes CASSQRVKNIQYF.

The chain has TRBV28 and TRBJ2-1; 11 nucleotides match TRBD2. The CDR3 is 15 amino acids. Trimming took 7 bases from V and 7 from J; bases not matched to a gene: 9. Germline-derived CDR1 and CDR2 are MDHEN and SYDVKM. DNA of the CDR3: TGTGCCAGCACCCCCGGACTAGCGGGTGCGAATGAGCAGTTCTTC. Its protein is CASTPGLAGANEQFF.

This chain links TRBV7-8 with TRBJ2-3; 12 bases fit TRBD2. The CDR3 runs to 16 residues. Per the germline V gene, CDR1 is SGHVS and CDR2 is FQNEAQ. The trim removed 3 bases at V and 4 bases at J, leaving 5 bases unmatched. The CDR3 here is CASSFPLAGGPDTQYF. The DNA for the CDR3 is TGTGCCAGCAGCTTCCCTCTAGCGGGAGGGCCAGATACGCAGTATTTT. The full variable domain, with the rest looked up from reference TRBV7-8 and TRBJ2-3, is GAGVSQSPRYKVAKRGQDVALRCDPISGHVSLFWYQQALGQGPEFLTYFQNEAQLDKSGLPSDRFFAERPEGSVSTLKIQRTQQEDSAVYLCASSFPLAGGPDTQYFGPGTRLTVL.

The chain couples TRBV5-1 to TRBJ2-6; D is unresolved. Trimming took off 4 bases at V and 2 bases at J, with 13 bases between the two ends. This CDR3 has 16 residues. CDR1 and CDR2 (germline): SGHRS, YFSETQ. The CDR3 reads CASSITDRAGANVLTF. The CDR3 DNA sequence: TGCGCCAGCAGCATAACGGATCGGGCTGGGGCCAACGTCCTGACTTTC.

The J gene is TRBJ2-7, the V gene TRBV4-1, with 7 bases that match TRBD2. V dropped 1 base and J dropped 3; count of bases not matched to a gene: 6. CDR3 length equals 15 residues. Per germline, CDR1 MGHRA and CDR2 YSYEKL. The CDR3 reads CASSQGREGNYEQYF. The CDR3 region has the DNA TGCGCCAGCAGCCAAGGAAGGGAGGGGAACTACGAGCAGTACTTC.

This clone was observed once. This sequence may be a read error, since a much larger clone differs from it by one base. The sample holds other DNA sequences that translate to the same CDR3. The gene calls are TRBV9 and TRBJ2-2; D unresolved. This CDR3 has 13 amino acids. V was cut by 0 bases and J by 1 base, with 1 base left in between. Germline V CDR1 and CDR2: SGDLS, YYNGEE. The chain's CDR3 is CASSVGNTGELFF. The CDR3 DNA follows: TGTGCCAGCAGCGTAGGGAACACCGGGGAGCTGTTTTTT.